This TCR beta chain was recovered during a study of memory CD4+ T cells and cytomegalovirus serostatus (dated by TCRdb to about 2019). Background on the whole study: The cohort comprised 33 healthy Belgian adults, 9 CMV seropositive and around 25 CMV seronegative. CD4+ memory TCRbeta repertoires of a Belgian cohort with known cytomegalovirus serostatus were sequenced in order to replicate a published TCR-based CMV serostatus classifier.

The germline V gene (reference sequence) yields MNHEY for CDR1 and SMNVEV for CDR2. At the junction V is shortened by 3 bases and J by 8 bases, with 10 bases in between. Including the terminal cysteine and phenylalanine, the CDR3 comprises 12 residues. Just the 36-base CDR3 DNA is kept, in frame starting at base 1. Genomic DNA was extracted from sorted cells with the Quick-DNA Microprep Kit. TCRbeta DNA was amplified with the immunoSEQ hsTCRbeta kit following the manufacturer's protocol. An Illumina MiSeq instrument was used to sequence the TCRbeta libraries. In the paper's pipeline: After out-of-frame sequences were removed, 2 million to 2.5 million distinct TCRbeta sequences remained, averaging approximately 72,000 per individual. Each individual was scored using the number of around 180 previously reported CMV-associated TCRbeta sequences that the individual carried and the total number of productive distinct TCRbeta sequences. A beta-binomial model was reimplemented in Python, and random forests from scikit-learn, run with default parameters, were trained on data from the US cohort. Classifier performance on the Belgian cohort was summarized as median AUC with percentile confidence intervals calculated over 10,000 bootstrap iterations. TCRdb obtained this table from immuneACCESS and retained in-frame rearrangements with V and J assigned. These tables miss some clones; where compared with another copy, unresolved V genes account for less than half of the shortfall, and the remainder is unexplained. The DNA was the basis for D and trimming; V, J and clone size are from that table. The sample table shows some 29,000 clones, and about 75% are seen once. The top ten constitute roughly 0.63% of the sample.

Single viable CD3+CD4+CD8-CD45RO+ cells were sorted as memory CD4+ T cells on a FACSAria II. CMV serostatus was assessed using a Roche Elecsys assay, by which serum IgG against CMV pp150, pp28, p38 and p52 was detected. Once the samples were thawed, total CD4+ T cells were enriched through positive selection using CD4 magnetic microbeads. The samples came from a different study that was designed specifically to examine the CD4+ T cell memory repertoire. Peripheral blood mononuclear cells were isolated and cryopreserved according to standard operating procedures, and serum was stored at -80 degrees C. CD3-PerCP (BW264/56), CD4-APC (RPA-T4), CD45RO-PE (UCHT1) and CD8-Pacific Orange (3B5) antibodies were used for staining, and non-viable cells were excluded with Sytox blue. Findings and caveats that apply to the study as a whole: Only CD4+CD45RO+ memory cells were sequenced, in contrast to the original study, which included naive and memory CD4+ and CD8+ populations. The results were interpreted as suggesting that the CMV-associated TCR signature is largely present in the CD4+ memory repertoire. A median bootstrapped AUC of approximately 0.95 with a 95% CI of 0.76-1.00 was achieved on the Belgian cohort by the original-framework classifier. CMV serostatus prediction reached a median bootstrapped AUC of 0.95 with the original framework and about 0.93 with a US-trained random forest. Of fewer than 200 previously reported CMV-associated TCRbeta sequences, around 70 appeared in the CD4+ memory repertoires, each in one to five individuals.

On this clone itself: Its cognate antigen has yet to be identified. No quality values exist for individual bases; no much larger clone is one base distant.

The chain links TRBV27 with TRBJ1-1; the D gene cannot be resolved reliably. The source is an adult in good health and CMV-seronegative. Some clones in this sample may be carry-over from other donors' samples. The sequenced sample was memory CD4+ T cells from blood. The CDR3 amino acid sequence is: CASSLSGREAFF. DNA sequence: TGTGCCAGCAGTTTGTCCGGCCGGGAAGCTTTCTTT.